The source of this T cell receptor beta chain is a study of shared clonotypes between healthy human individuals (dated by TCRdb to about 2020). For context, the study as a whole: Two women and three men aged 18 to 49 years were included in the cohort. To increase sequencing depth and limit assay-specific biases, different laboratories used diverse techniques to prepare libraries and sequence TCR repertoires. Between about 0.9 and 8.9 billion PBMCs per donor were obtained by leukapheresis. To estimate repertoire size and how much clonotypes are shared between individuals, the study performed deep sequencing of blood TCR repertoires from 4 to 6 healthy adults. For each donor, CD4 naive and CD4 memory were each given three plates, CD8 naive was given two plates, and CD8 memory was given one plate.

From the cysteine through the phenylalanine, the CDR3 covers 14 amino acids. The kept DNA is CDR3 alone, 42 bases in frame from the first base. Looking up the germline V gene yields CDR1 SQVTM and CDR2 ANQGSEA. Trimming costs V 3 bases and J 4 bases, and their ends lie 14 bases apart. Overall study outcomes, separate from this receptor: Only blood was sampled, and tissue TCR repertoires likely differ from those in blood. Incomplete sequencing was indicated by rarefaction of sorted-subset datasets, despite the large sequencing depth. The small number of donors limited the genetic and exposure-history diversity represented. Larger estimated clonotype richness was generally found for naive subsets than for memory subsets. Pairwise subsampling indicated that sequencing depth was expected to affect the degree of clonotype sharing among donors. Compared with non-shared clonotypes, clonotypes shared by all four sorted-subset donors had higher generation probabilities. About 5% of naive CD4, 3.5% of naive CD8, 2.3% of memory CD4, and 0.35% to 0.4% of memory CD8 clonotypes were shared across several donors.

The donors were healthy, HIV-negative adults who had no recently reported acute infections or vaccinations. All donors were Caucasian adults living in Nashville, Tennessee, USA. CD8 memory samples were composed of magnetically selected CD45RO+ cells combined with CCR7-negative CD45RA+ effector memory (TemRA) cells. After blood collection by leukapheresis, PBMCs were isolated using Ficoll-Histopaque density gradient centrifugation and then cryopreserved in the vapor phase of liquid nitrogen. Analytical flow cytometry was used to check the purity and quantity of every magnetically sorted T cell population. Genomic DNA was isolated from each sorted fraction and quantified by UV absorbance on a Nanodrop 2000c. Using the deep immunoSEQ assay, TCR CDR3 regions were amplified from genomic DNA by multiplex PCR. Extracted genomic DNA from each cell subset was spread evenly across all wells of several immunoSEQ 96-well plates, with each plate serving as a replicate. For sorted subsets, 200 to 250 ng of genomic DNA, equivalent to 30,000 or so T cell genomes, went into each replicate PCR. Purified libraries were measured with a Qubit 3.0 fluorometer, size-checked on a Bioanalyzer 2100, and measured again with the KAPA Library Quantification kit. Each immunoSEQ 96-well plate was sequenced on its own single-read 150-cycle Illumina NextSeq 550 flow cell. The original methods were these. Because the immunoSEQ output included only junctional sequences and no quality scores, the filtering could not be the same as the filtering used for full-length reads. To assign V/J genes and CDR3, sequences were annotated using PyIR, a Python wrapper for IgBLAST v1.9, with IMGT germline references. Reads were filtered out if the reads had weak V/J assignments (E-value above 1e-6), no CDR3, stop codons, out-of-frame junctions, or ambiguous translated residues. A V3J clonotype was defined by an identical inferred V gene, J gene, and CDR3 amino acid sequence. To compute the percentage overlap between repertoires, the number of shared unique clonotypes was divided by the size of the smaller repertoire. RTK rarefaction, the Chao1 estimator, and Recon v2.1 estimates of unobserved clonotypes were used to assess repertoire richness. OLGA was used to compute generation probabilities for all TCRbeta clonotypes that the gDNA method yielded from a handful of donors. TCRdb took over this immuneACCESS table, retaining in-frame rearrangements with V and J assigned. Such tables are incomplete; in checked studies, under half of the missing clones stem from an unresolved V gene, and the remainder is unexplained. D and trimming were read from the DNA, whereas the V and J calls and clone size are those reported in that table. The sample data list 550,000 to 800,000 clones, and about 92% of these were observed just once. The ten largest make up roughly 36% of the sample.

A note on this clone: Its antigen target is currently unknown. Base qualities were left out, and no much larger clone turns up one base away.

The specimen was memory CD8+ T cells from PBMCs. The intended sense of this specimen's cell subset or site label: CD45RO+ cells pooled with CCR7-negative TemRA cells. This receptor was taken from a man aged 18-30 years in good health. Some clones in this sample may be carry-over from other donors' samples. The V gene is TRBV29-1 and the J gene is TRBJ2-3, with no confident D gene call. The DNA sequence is TGCAGCGTTGATTCTGGATTCTCCGCAGATACGCAGTATTTT. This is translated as CSVDSGFSADTQYF.